A single sample is the source of the 12 T cell receptor beta chains below, sequenced in a study of cytomegalovirus exposure and HLA in healthy donors. The PCR made use of 60 Vbeta and 13 Jbeta primers. Only in-frame clones appear in the TCRdb table, and some are missing; sequencing was by immunoSEQ multiplex PCR. Seen here are approximately 160,000 clones, 75% to 90% observed once, and the top ten hold roughly 2%. The specimen was PBMCs. The receptors were sampled from a human donor in good health.

V and J are TRBV6-1 and TRBJ1-2; 9 bases are a match to TRBD1. The CDR3 length is 14 residues. Per germline, CDR1 MNHNS and CDR2 SASEGT. The V gene end was trimmed by 6 bases and the J gene end by 6 bases; junction bases not matched to a gene: 8. CDR3 in amino acids: CASSPTHRGHGYTF. The CDR3 bases are TGTGCCAGCAGCCCCACCCACAGGGGGCATGGCTACACCTTC.

The chain links TRBV13 to TRBJ2-3; 8 nucleotides line up with TRBD1. The CDR3 covers 16 residues. V trimming: 5 bases; J trimming: 2 bases; junction bases outside the gene matches: 9. Germline CDR1 PRHDT, CDR2 FYEKMQ (reference sequence). In nucleotides, the CDR3 is TGTGCCAGCAGCCCAGGGACAGGAGATTTCACAGATACGCAGTATTTT. Its translation is CASSPGTGDFTDTQYF.

The gene calls are TRBV2 and TRBJ2-2; D is possibly TRBD1 (5 bases). V was pared by 3 bases and J by 7 bases, with 15 bases between. This CDR3 spans 15 amino acids. Germline CDR1 and CDR2: SNHLY and FYNNEI. The CDR3 nucleotides read TGTGCCAGCAGTGATTCGGACAACCAAATCGGGGAGCTGTTTTTT. Its translation: CASSDSDNQIGELFF.

Worth noting for this clone: Within the sample, other DNA sequences also encode this same CDR3. The V call is TRBV13, the J call TRBJ1-2; D perhaps matches TRBD1 (5 bases). CDR3 size: 13 residues. V lost 4 bases, J lost 2 bases, and 8 bases lay in between. Germline V gives CDR1 PRHDT, CDR2 FYEKMQ (reference sequence). The DNA of the CDR3 is TGTGCCAGCAGCTCCAGGGAAAACTATGGCTACACCTTC. Its protein is CASSSRENYGYTF. The full variable domain, rest sourced from reference TRBV13 and TRBJ1-2, is AAGVIQSPRHLIKEKRETATLKCYPIPRHDTVYWYQQGPGQDPQFLISFYEKMQSDKGSIPDRFSAQQFSDYHSELNMSSLELGDSALYFCASSSRENYGYTFGSGTRLTVV.

CDR3 in amino acids: CASSIGGGIDTQYF. CDR3 nucleotides: TGTGCCAGTAGCATTGGCGGGGGGATTGATACGCAGTATTTT. The J gene is TRBJ2-3, the V gene TRBV19; 8 bases match TRBD2. Losses at the gene ends were 6 bases for V and 6 bases for J; bases not matched to a gene: 8. CDR3 length: 14 amino acids. Germline CDR1 is LNHDA and CDR2 is SQIVND (reference sequence). Looking up the rest from reference TRBV19 and TRBJ2-3 gives the full variable domain: DGGITQSPKYLFRKEGQNVTLSCEQNLNHDAMYWYRQDPGQGLRLIYYSQIVNDFQKGDIAEGYSVSREKKESFPLTVTSAQKNPTAFYLCASSIGGGIDTQYFGPGTRLTVL.

The chain combines TRBV9 with TRBJ2-2; TRBD1 might be the D (6 bases). V gave up 0 bases and J gave up 4 bases, with 7 bases separating them. Germline assignment: CDR1 SGDLS and CDR2 YYNGEE. This CDR3 region has 14 residues. The CDR3: CASSVGQVTGELFF. For the CDR3, the DNA is TGTGCCAGCAGCGTAGGACAGGTCACCGGGGAGCTGTTTTTT.

The rearrangement uses TRBV18 and TRBJ2-7, with 10 bases identical to TRBD1. The trim removed 2 bases at V and 2 bases at J, leaving 6 bases unmatched. CDR3 length: 16 residues. Germline V gene sequence: CDR1 KGHSH, CDR2 LQKENI. The CDR3 DNA reads as TGTGCCAGCTCACCAACTCTCGGGACAGGGGCCTACGAGCAGTACTTC. Its translation: CASSPTLGTGAYEQYF.

V is TRBV19 and J is TRBJ1-2; the D is unclear. This CDR3 contains 13 residues. V gave up 5 bases and J gave up 6 bases, with 13 bases separating them. The germline V gene has CDR1 LNHDA and CDR2 SQIVND (reference sequence). The CDR3 loop is CASSDSPVDGYTF. In DNA form, the CDR3 reads TGTGCCAGTAGTGACTCTCCCGTGGATGGCTACACCTTC. Drawing the rest from reference TRBV19 and TRBJ1-2, the complete variable domain is DGGITQSPKYLFRKEGQNVTLSCEQNLNHDAMYWYRQDPGQGLRLIYYSQIVNDFQKGDIAEGYSVSREKKESFPLTVTSAQKNPTAFYLCASSDSPVDGYTFGSGTRLTVV.

This chain links TRBV7-6 with TRBJ1-4; 9 nucleotides agree with TRBD1. Germline V gene data show CDR1 as SGHVS and CDR2 as FNYEAQ. The CDR3 extends over 14 amino acids. V was clipped by 5 bases and J by 4 bases; unmatched bases: 2. The CDR3: CASSETGGNEKLFF. Written as DNA, the CDR3 is TGTGCCAGCAGCGAGACAGGGGGTAATGAAAAACTGTTTTTT.

The chain recombines TRBV19 with TRBJ1-2; TRBD1 agrees at 10 bases. Germline V gene sequence: CDR1 LNHDA, CDR2 SQIVND (reference sequence). Trimming removed 4 bases from V and 4 bases from J; junction bases left unmatched: 6. The CDR3 runs to 15 residues. This CDR3 is CASSTVTGGTYGYTF. In DNA form, the CDR3 reads TGTGCCAGTAGTACGGTGACAGGGGGCACCTATGGCTACACCTTC.

This clone was seen a few times. The rearrangement links TRBV18 to TRBJ2-5, with D possibly matching TRBD1 (5 bases). The CDR3 has 13 amino acids. Trimming shortened V by 3 bases and J by 1 base, and 6 bases separated the two germline ends. The V gene's germline CDR1 is KGHSH and CDR2 LQKENI. CDR3 coding DNA: TGTGCCAGCTCACCGCAGGGCCAAGAGACCCAGTACTTC. It specifies CASSPQGQETQYF.

This clone was recorded only once. V usage is TRBV9 and J usage is TRBJ2-1, with a possible D match to TRBD1 (5 bases). This CDR3 is 17 amino acids long. The V end lost 3 bases, the J end lost 0 bases, and 16 bases lay between the germline ends. Germline CDR1 is SGDLS and CDR2 is YYNGEE. The CDR3 is CASSENPQESSYNEQFF. DNA for the CDR3: TGTGCCAGCAGCGAAAACCCACAGGAGAGCTCCTACAATGAGCAGTTCTTC.